This is a list of T cell receptor beta chains from one sample in a study of T cells in Graves' hyperthyroidism and ophthalmopathy. TCRdb processed the multiplex PCR reads anew with MiXCR; each CDR3 protein has one entry. The table records approximately 700,000 distinct CDR3 sequences, about 45% of them present only once. The source material was peripheral blood or thyroid tissue (not recorded which). These receptors all stem from an adult man with Graves' disease, either hyperthyroidism or ophthalmopathy (not recorded which). Both conserved end residues are part of each CDR3. A D gene is named only where the DNA matches it firmly. Clone size is given for some rows only: seen once, a few or many times, or a class if the clone is expanded.

CDR3 | DNA | J | size | V | D
CASSRNVGTVNTEAFF | TGTGCCAGCAGCAGGAACGTAGGGACGGTGAACACTGAAGCTTTCTTT | TRBJ1-1 | few | TRBV2 | .
CSARGTGIRYQPQHF | TGCAGTGCTAGAGGGACAGGGATTCGGTATCAGCCCCAGCATTTT | TRBJ1-5 | once | TRBV20-1 | TRBD1
CASSPVAQTSGTREQYF | TGTGCCAGCAGCCCAGTAGCGCAAACTAGCGGGACAAGGGAGCAGTACTTC | TRBJ2-7 | . | TRBV7-2 | TRBD2
CASSAEAGTQYF | TGTGCCAGCAGCGCGGAGGCGGGGACCCAGTACTTC | TRBJ2-5 | many | TRBV7-9 | .
CASSLLPNTDAFF | TGTGCTAGCAGCTTATTACCGAACACTGACGCTTTCTTT | TRBJ1-1 | . | TRBV7-7 | .
CASSISRGLEAFF | TGTGCCAGTAGTATATCCAGGGGGCTTGAAGCTTTCTTT | TRBJ1-1 | . | TRBV19 | TRBD1
CASGDLSYEQYF | TGTGCCAGCGGCGACCTATCCTACGAGCAGTACTTC | TRBJ2-7 | . | TRBV7-9 | .
CASSFSGSEETQYF | TGTGCCAGCAGCTTCTCCGGGAGTGAAGAGACCCAGTACTTC | TRBJ2-5 | . | TRBV7-9 | .
CASSAQARDEQYF | TGTGCCAGCAGCGCGCAGGCCCGGGACGAGCAGTACTTC | TRBJ2-7 | many | TRBV7-9 | .
CASSLAGHAQPQHF | TGTGCCAGCAGCTTAGCAGGGCATGCACAGCCCCAGCATTTT | TRBJ1-5 | . | TRBV7-6 | .
CASSRDNSVNQPQHF | TGCGCCAGCAGCCGAGACAACAGTGTCAATCAGCCCCAGCATTTT | TRBJ1-5 | once | TRBV5-4 | .
CASRTQGGNSPLHF | TGTGCCAGCAGGACACAGGGGGGCAATTCACCCCTCCACTTT | TRBJ1-6 | few | TRBV7-2 | TRBD1
CASSESADIGPQHF | TGTGCCAGCAGTGAATCAGCGGACATCGGGCCCCAGCATTTT | TRBJ1-5 | many | TRBV2 | .
CATSSYGTSGYEQYF | TGTGCCACCAGCAGTTACGGGACTAGCGGCTACGAGCAGTACTTC | TRBJ2-7 | . | TRBV15 | TRBD2
CSAGGAETQYF | TGCAGTGCTGGGGGGGCGGAGACCCAGTACTTC | TRBJ2-5 | . | TRBV20-1 | .
CASSPQGSETQYF | TGTGCCAGCAGCCCACAGGGGAGTGAGACCCAGTACTTC | TRBJ2-5 | few | TRBV6-5 | TRBD1
CSARVRINYGYTF | TGCAGCGCAAGGGTCAGGATAAACTATGGCTACACCTTC | TRBJ1-2 | once | TRBV29-1 | .
CSAGQENTEASF | TGCAGCGCCGGACAGGAGAACACTGAAGCTTCCTTT | TRBJ1-1 | . | TRBV29-1 | TRBD1
CASSVGFGANKPGTQYF | TGTGCCAGCAGCGTGGGATTCGGGGCTAACAAGCCGGGGACCCAGTACTTC | TRBJ2-5 | once | TRBV7-2 | .
CASVGFSSYEQYF | TGTGCCAGCGTGGGGTTCAGCTCCTACGAGCAGTACTTC | TRBJ2-7 | . | TRBV25-1 | .
CAISEALRGYQPQHF | TGTGCCATCAGTGAAGCGCTAAGGGGCTATCAGCCCCAGCATTTT | TRBJ1-5 | . | TRBV6-1 | .
CASSPGLAGAPVGGELFF | TGTGCCAGCAGCCCGGGACTAGCGGGGGCCCCGGTGGGTGGGGAGCTGTTTTTT | TRBJ2-2 | . | TRBV7-8 | TRBD2
CASSLSSTGIYGYTF | TGTGCCAGCAGTTTATCCTCGACAGGGATCTATGGCTACACCTTC | TRBJ1-2 | . | TRBV14 | TRBD1
CASSYSGVRGANVLTF | TGTGCCAGCAGTTACTCAGGGGTGAGGGGGGCCAACGTCCTGACTTTC | TRBJ2-6 | few | TRBV10-3 | .
CASSDEGAKVRNEQYF | TGTGCCAGCAGTGATGAGGGGGCCAAGGTACGGAACGAGCAGTACTTC | TRBJ2-7 | . | TRBV2 | TRBD1
CATSDPGTGVHEQYF | TGTGCCACCAGTGACCCGGGGACAGGGGTCCACGAGCAGTACTTC | TRBJ2-7 | . | TRBV6-1 | TRBD1
CAIAPGQTDGYTF | TGTGCCATCGCTCCGGGACAGACGGATGGCTACACCTTC | TRBJ1-2 | . | TRBV10-3 | TRBD1
CASSEHRGLYEQYF | TGTGCCAGCAGTGAACACAGGGGGCTCTACGAGCAGTACTTC | TRBJ2-7 | . | TRBV7-9 | TRBD1
CASSRGGYGNQPQHF | TGTGCCAGCAGTCGAGGGGGTTACGGCAATCAGCCCCAGCATTTT | TRBJ1-5 | many | TRBV9 | .